Listed here are 26 T cell receptor beta chains from one sample, sequenced in a study of shared clonotypes between healthy human individuals. Measured with immunoSEQ multiplex PCR; TCRdb has only the in-frame clones, and not every one. Of about 2.4 million clones listed, roughly 93% are singletons. The sample was naive CD4+ T cells from PBMCs. The subset was: CD45RA+ positively selected. Source of these receptors: a man in his late teens or twenties in good health. Some clones in this sample may be carry-over from other donors' samples.

The chain recombines TRBV18 with TRBJ1-1; possible D gene TRBD1, 6 bases. The CDR3 covers 15 residues. The V and J ends lost 4 bases and 4 bases respectively, with 16 bases between them. Germline lookup yields CDR1 KGHSH and CDR2 LQKENI. As DNA, the CDR3 is TGTGCCAGCTCACTCACAGAGACAGGCAGCACTGAAGCTTTCTTT. It codes for CASSLTETGSTEAFF.

This chain links TRBV4-3 with TRBJ2-3, with D possibly being TRBD2 (5 bases). The CDR3 totals 18 residues. V was pared by 0 bases and J by 2 bases, with 18 bases between. The germline V gene encodes CDR1 LGHNA and CDR2 YSLEER. CDR3 region: CASSQDLGSGEFTDTQYF. CDR3 DNA sequence: TGCGCCAGCAGCCAAGATTTAGGGTCCGGGGAATTCACAGATACGCAGTATTTT.

The gene calls are TRBV18 and TRBJ2-2; TRBD1 or TRBD2 may be the D gene (5 bases each). Germline loops: CDR1 KGHSH, CDR2 LQKENI. Trimming shortened V by 2 bases and J by 0 bases, and 10 bases separated the two germline ends. The CDR3 contains 16 residues. CDR3 residues: CASSPEGPPNTGELFF. For the CDR3, the DNA is TGTGCCAGCTCACCAGAGGGACCCCCGAACACCGGGGAGCTGTTTTTT.

V is TRBV27 and J is TRBJ2-7; 7 nucleotides line up with TRBD2. J lost 6 bases, V lost 6 bases, and 8 bases had no gene match. Germline loops: CDR1 MNHEY, CDR2 SMNVEV (reference sequence). The CDR3 totals 13 residues. The CDR3 bases are TGTGCCAGCAGGCGGGCGGGAGTCCGCGAGCAGTACTTC. Translation: CASRRAGVREQYF.

The chain joins TRBV5-4 to TRBJ2-1, with D perhaps TRBD1 (5 bases). Germline V gene data show CDR1 as SGHNT and CDR2 as YYREEE (reference sequence). There are 15 residues in the CDR3. V lost 1 base, J lost 4 bases, and 12 bases lay in between. The CDR3 reads CASSLQGLAYNEQFF. The CDR3 DNA reads TGTGCCAGCAGCTTGCAGGGTCTGGCTTACAATGAGCAGTTCTTC.

V gene TRBV5-1 combines with J gene TRBJ2-1, with 13 bases aligning to TRBD2. Germline CDR1 SGHRS, CDR2 YFSETQ. The CDR3 is 15 residues long. Losses at the gene ends were 2 bases for V and 8 bases for J; bases not matched to a gene: 4. CDR3 amino acids: CASSFRTSGSHEQFF. The CDR3 DNA reads TGCGCCAGCAGCTTTAGGACTAGCGGGAGCCATGAGCAGTTCTTC.

The rearrangement links TRBV27 to TRBJ1-2, with D possibly matching TRBD1 (5 bases). Trimming pared 3 bases from V and 6 bases from J, leaving 11 bases between. The CDR3 extends over 13 amino acids. Germline CDR1 reads MNHEY; CDR2 reads SMNVEV (reference sequence). The CDR3 nucleotides are TGTGCCAGCAGTTTCTCGGGGGGTCATGGCTACACCTTC. Residues: CASSFSGGHGYTF.

J is TRBJ1-2 and V is TRBV25-1; D remains ambiguous. CDR3 length: 13 residues. Trimming cost V 2 bases and J 7 bases, with 11 bases left between them. The V gene's germline CDR1 is MGHDK and CDR2 SYGVNS. For the CDR3, the DNA is TGTGCCAGCAGTGAACCGCGGATAGGTGGCTACACCTTC. Its protein is CASSEPRIGGYTF.

CDR3 coding DNA: TGTGCCAGCAGCTACAGGGTTGGTCTAGCGGGAGATGTGTTCTACGAGCAGTACTTC. It translates to CASSYRVGLAGDVFYEQYF. The V call is TRBV11-2, the J call TRBJ2-7; 10 nucleotides line up with TRBD2. From germline, CDR1 is SGHAT and CDR2 FQNNGV. J was trimmed by 3 bases and V by 4 bases; bases with no gene match: 18. There are 19 residues in the CDR3.

V gene TRBV6-1 combines with J gene TRBJ1-4, with D hard to call. Germline CDR1 and CDR2: MNHNS and SASEGT. The V end was cut by 4 bases, the J end by 2 bases, with 17 bases between. The CDR3 is made up of 17 amino acids. The CDR3 coding sequence is TGTGCCAGCAGTGGTTCCTCTTTATGGAGCACTAATGAAAAACTGTTTTTT. It codes for CASSGSSLWSTNEKLFF.

V gene TRBV28 combines with J gene TRBJ1-1; 7 bases align to TRBD1. The trim removed 5 bases at V and 6 bases at J, leaving 15 bases unmatched. The germline V gene has CDR1 MDHEN and CDR2 SYDVKM. CDR3 length equals 16 residues. For the CDR3, the DNA is TGTGCCAGCAGTCCCGTCCCGGGAGGGGGCGAAGCTGAAGCTTTCTTT. Its protein product is CASSPVPGGGEAEAFF.

J is TRBJ1-2 and V is TRBV5-6; D is undetermined. The ends were cut back, 4 bases at V and 4 bases at J, with 14 bases in the middle. The CDR3 runs to 14 residues. Germline V gene data show CDR1 as SGHDT and CDR2 as YYEEEE. The CDR3 nucleotides read TGTGCCAGCAGCCAGAAGACCATCCCCTATGGCTACACCTTC. Translated, it gives CASSQKTIPYGYTF.

The rearrangement uses TRBV18 and TRBJ2-7; possible D gene TRBD1, 6 bases. Germline CDR1 is KGHSH and CDR2 is LQKENI. CDR3 size: 17 residues. Trimming cost V 3 bases and J 1 base, with 19 bases left between them. The CDR3 DNA reads as TGTGCCAGCTCACCGGTCATTAACAGGGAAGGGTCCTACGAGCAGTACTTC. Amino acids: CASSPVINREGSYEQYF.

The chain uses TRBV18 and TRBJ1-1; TRBD1 matches 11 bases. This CDR3 is 13 amino acids long. CDR1 is KGHSH and CDR2 is LQKENI in the germline V gene. With V trimmed by 9 bases and J by 4 bases, 4 bases remained unmatched. CDR3 region: CASFGTGGTEAFF. In DNA, the CDR3 is TGTGCCAGTTTCGGGACAGGGGGCACTGAAGCTTTCTTT.

This chain joins TRBV6-6 and TRBJ1-5, with D maybe TRBD1 (5 bases). Trimming shortened V by 8 bases and J by 7 bases, and 12 bases separated the two germline ends. CDR3 length: 12 amino acids. The V gene's germline CDR1 is MNHNY and CDR2 SVGAGI (reference sequence). For the CDR3, the DNA is TGTGCCAGCGCCCGGGGCCCCCAGCCCCAGCATTTT. Its protein is CASARGPQPQHF.

The chain is built from TRBV28 and TRBJ2-7, with D hard to call. V lost 6 bases, J lost 3 bases, and 12 bases lay in between. Germline assignment: CDR1 MDHEN and CDR2 SYDVKM. CDR3 length equals 13 residues. DNA for the CDR3: TGTGCCAGCAGAGGGCCGACCAACTACGAGCAGTACTTC. Encoded protein: CASRGPTNYEQYF. Drawing the rest from reference TRBV28 and TRBJ2-7, the complete variable domain is DVKVTQSSRYLVKRTGEKVFLECVQDMDHENMFWYRQDPGLGLRLIYFSYDVKMKEKGDIPEGYSVSREKKERFSLILESASTNQTSMYLCASRGPTNYEQYFGPGTRLTVT.

Only one count was recorded for this clone. The chain couples TRBV9 to TRBJ2-5; 13 bases align to TRBD2. The CDR3 runs to 16 residues. Germline V gene data show CDR1 as SGDLS and CDR2 as YYNGEE. Losses at the gene ends were 1 base for V and 5 bases for J; bases not matched to a gene: 5. The CDR3 region has the DNA TGTGCCAGCAGCGTACTGGGACTAGCGGGACCCGAGACCCAGTACTTC. It yields the protein CASSVLGLAGPETQYF.

The chain joins TRBV5-6 to TRBJ2-3, with D perhaps matching TRBD2 (5 bases). Germline-derived CDR1 and CDR2 are SGHDT and YYEEEE. There are 11 residues in the CDR3. The germline V and J ends were trimmed by 4 bases and 10 bases, with 10 bases remaining between them. CDR3 in DNA: TGTGCCAGCAGCGAGGGTAATGCGCAGTATTTT. As protein: CASSEGNAQYF.

The chain carries TRBV5-1 and TRBJ2-3; maybe TRBD1 (6 bases). In germline, CDR1 is SGHRS, CDR2 YFSETQ. Trimming shortened V by 2 bases and J by 2 bases, and 12 bases separated the two germline ends. CDR3 length equals 15 residues. The CDR3 here is CASSFPTGDTDTQYF. DNA of the CDR3: TGCGCCAGCAGCTTTCCGACAGGAGACACAGATACGCAGTATTTT. Drawing the rest from reference TRBV5-1 and TRBJ2-3, the complete variable domain is KAGVTQTPRYLIKTRGQQVTLSCSPISGHRSVSWYQQTPGQGLQFLFEYFSETQRNKGNFPGRFSGRQFSNSRSEMNVSTLELGDSALYLCASSFPTGDTDTQYFGPGTRLTVL.

Only one count was recorded for this clone. The sample holds other DNA sequences that translate to the same CDR3. The V gene is TRBV5-4, the J gene TRBJ2-7; D uncertain. The ends were cut back, 4 bases at V and 0 bases at J, with 5 bases in the middle. Germline CDR1 reads SGHNT; CDR2 reads YYREEE (reference sequence). The CDR3 contains 12 residues. The DNA for the CDR3 is TGTGCCAGCAGCCTACCCTCCTACGAGCAGTACTTC. Protein sequence: CASSLPSYEQYF. The variable domain in full, with the rest retrieved from reference TRBV5-4 and TRBJ2-7, is ETGVTQSPTHLIKTRGQQVTLRCSSQSGHNTVSWYQQALGQGPQFIFQYYREEENGRGNFPPRFSGLQFPNYSSELNVNALELDDSALYLCASSLPSYEQYFGPGTRLTVT.

The sample holds one count of this clone. The genes are TRBV18 and TRBJ2-7; 12 nucleotides match TRBD2. The CDR3 length is 14 residues. Trimming took 3 bases from V and 7 from J; bases not matched to a gene: 4. Germline values: CDR1 KGHSH, CDR2 LQKENI. The CDR3 nucleotides are TGTGCCAGCTCACCCGGACTAGCGGGACTAGAGCAGTACTTC. It is translated as CASSPGLAGLEQYF.

Of note for this clone: Other DNA sequences of this sample code for an identical CDR3. This chain uses TRBV30 with TRBJ1-1, with 8 bases aligning to TRBD1. The CDR3 covers 13 residues. Germline lookup yields CDR1 GTSNPN and CDR2 SVGIG (reference sequence). The V and J ends lost 4 bases and 4 bases, in that order; junction bases with no gene match: 5. The CDR3 nucleotides read TGTGCCTGGACCGACACAGGGGGCACTGAAGCTTTCTTT. Its translation: CAWTDTGGTEAFF. Full variable domain (outside the CDR3, taken from reference TRBV30 and TRBJ1-1): SQTIHQWPATLVQPVGSPLSLECTVEGTSNPNLYWYRQAAGRGLQLLFYSVGIGQISSEVPQNLSASRPQDRQFILSSKKLLLSDSGFYLCAWTDTGGTEAFFGQGTRLTVV.

This chain uses TRBV5-4 with TRBJ2-1; 9 bases fit TRBD2. This CDR3 is 15 amino acids long. Trimming cost V 4 bases and J 6 bases; bases outside gene matches: 8. The germline gives CDR1 SGHNT, CDR2 YYREEE (reference sequence). The CDR3 sequence is CASSLSGAGGNEQFF. CDR3 sequence (DNA): TGTGCCAGCAGCCTGAGCGGAGCGGGGGGCAATGAGCAGTTCTTC.

The V call is TRBV5-5, the J call TRBJ2-2; a weak D match, TRBD1 (5 bases). CDR3 length: 15 residues. CDR1 is SGHKS, CDR2 YYEKEE, per germline (reference sequence). V was clipped by 5 bases and J by 1 base, with 12 bases between them. CDR3 amino acids: CASSFRTQNTGELFF. CDR3 nucleotide sequence: TGTGCCAGCAGTTTTAGGACACAGAACACCGGGGAGCTGTTTTTT.

V gene TRBV4-1 combines with J gene TRBJ1-4; D not certain. There are 15 residues in the CDR3. Trimming shortened V by 4 bases and J by 7 bases, and 16 bases separated the two germline ends. CDR1 and CDR2 from the germline V gene are MGHRA and YSYEKL. The CDR3 DNA follows: TGCGCCAGCAGCCTCCCCCCGACCTATGCTGAAAAACTGTTTTTT. This translates into CASSLPPTYAEKLFF.

This clone was detected a few times. The chain couples TRBV4-3 to TRBJ1-2; possibly TRBD1 for D (5 bases). The CDR3 is made up of 14 amino acids. V lost 2 bases and J 6 bases, leaving 13 bases between the germline ends. Germline V CDR1 and CDR2: LGHNA, YSLEER. The CDR3 DNA sequence: TGCGCCAGCAGCCAACTGGGACGGGCGGATGGCTACACCTTC. Residues: CASSQLGRADGYTF.